This paragraph covers one T cell receptor beta chain sequence. Its specificity is unknown. The repertoire was sequenced with immunoSEQ multiplex PCR; TCRdb's copy has only in-frame clones and lacks some. The data contain approximately 140,000 clones, approximately 89% of them singletons. This sample was included in a study of T cell responses to AZD1222 COVID-19 vaccine. The CDR3 runs 15 residues. V lost 2 bases, J lost 3 bases, and 3 bases stayed unmatched. Germline V gives CDR1 KGHSH, CDR2 LQKENI. Whole-study results and caveats: Recipients of AZD1222 seropositive at baseline numbered only 5 to 7. Nearly half of the spike-specific TCRs reportedly recognize variant regions that carry no mutations. Repertoires were collected only later (after the peak T cell response had occurred). Regions 160-218 and 743-854 held dominance among vaccine-associated CD4 TCRs, which spanned spike.

Sequences were derived from peripheral blood, sampled on day 0 of AZD1222 vaccination. The J gene is TRBJ2-7, the V gene TRBV18; 11 bases line up with TRBD2. This TCR came from an adult in good health. The CDR3 nucleotides are TGTGCCAGCTCACCAGCAGGACTAGCGGGCTACGAGCAGTACTTC. It encodes CASSPAGLAGYEQYF.